This is a list of T cell receptor beta chains from one sample in a study of memory CD4+ T cells and cytomegalovirus serostatus. Profiling relied on immunoSEQ multiplex PCR, and the TCRdb table lists in-frame clones only, not all of them. Of tens of thousands of clones in the sample, around 78% were seen once. Sequenced input: memory CD4+ T cells from blood. These receptors were obtained from an adult in good health and CMV-seronegative. The conserved cysteine and the conserved F or W are not part of the CDR3 here. D genes are given only for firm matches.

NA,TRBV2,ARGARDEQY
TRBD1,TRBV27,ASSPWGQGKKGSRAGNTIY
TRBD1,TRBV7-6,ASSLNVPSQGAQSEKLF
NA,TRBV28,ASSFLSSYNSPLH
TRBD2,TRBV7-8,ASRASGGYNEQF
NA,TRBV19,ASSISTLAGDRYGYT
NA,TRBV5-1,ASSLGPREDEQY
NA,TRBV5-1,ASSLGLAAVSGANVLT
NA,TRBV5-1,ASSLIGVNEQF
TRBD1,TRBV28,ASPSSGGNTEAF
NA,TRBV2,ASTKDEATEAF
NA,TRBV9,ASSAVGGFGQNTEAF
NA,TRBV5-1,ASSPQPTGSGEQF
TRBD2,TRBV29-1,SVQGLAAEQF
NA,TRBV5-5,ASSLERGAQPQH
TRBD1,TRBV27,ASSPDRGRGNQPQH